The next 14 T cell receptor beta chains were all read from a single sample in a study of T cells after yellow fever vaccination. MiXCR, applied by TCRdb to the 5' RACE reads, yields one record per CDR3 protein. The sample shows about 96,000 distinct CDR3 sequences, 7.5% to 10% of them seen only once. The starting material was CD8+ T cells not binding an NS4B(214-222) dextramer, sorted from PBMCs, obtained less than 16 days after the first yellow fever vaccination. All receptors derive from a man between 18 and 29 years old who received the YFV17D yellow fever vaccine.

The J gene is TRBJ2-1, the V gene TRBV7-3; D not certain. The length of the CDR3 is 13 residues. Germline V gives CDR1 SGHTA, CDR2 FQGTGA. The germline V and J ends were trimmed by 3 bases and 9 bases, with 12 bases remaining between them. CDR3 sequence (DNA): TGTGCCAGCAGCTTCTCGGGCTCGAGTGAGCAGTTCTTC. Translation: CASSFSGSSEQFF.

DNA of the CDR3: TGTGCCATCAGTGAGTCCACAGACAACTATGGCTACACCTTC. Residues: CAISESTDNYGYTF. The chain employs TRBV10-3 and TRBJ1-2; D is uncertain. The CDR3 runs 14 residues. Germline CDR1 and CDR2: ENHRY and SYGVKD. V lost 0 bases, J lost 2 bases, and 7 bases lay in between.

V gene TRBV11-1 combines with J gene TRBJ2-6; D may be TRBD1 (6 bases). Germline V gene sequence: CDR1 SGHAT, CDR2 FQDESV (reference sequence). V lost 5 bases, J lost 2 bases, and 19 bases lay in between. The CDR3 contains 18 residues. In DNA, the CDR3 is TGTGCCAGCAGCGGCAGGGGTCTGTCTCCCCCTGGGGCCAACGTCCTGACTTTC. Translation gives CASSGRGLSPPGANVLTF.

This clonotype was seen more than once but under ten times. The CDR3 DNA is TGTGCCAGCAGCCGCACGGGGGGGCCTTACAATGAGCAGTTCTTC. As protein: CASSRTGGPYNEQFF. V is TRBV7-6 and J is TRBJ2-1; 8 nucleotides line up with TRBD2. CDR1 is SGHVS, CDR2 FNYEAQ, per germline. The CDR3 runs to 15 residues. With V trimmed by 5 bases and J by 4 bases, 7 bases remained unmatched.

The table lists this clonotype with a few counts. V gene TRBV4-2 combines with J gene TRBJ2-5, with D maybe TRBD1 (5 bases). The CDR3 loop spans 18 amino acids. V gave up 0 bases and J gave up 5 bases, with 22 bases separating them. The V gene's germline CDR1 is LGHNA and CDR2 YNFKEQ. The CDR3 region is CASSQDKFGGERQETQYF. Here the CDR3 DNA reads TGTGCCAGCAGCCAAGATAAATTCGGTGGAGAAAGACAGGAGACCCAGTACTTC.

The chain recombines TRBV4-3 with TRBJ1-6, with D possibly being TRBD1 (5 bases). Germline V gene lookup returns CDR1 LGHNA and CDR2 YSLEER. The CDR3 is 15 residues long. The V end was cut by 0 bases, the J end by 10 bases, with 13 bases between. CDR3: CASSQDEGAGSPLHF. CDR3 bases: TGCGCCAGCAGCCAAGATGAAGGGGCTGGCTCACCCCTCCACTTT.

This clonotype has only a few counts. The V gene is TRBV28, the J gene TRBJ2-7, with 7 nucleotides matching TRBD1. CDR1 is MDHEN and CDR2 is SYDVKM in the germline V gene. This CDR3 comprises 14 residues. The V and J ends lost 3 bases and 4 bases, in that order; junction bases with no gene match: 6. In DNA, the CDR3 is TGTGCCAGCAGTTTTGAGGGACAGCAATACGAGCAGTACGTC. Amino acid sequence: CASSFEGQQYEQYV.

Here the CDR3 reads CASSQPDRNIQYF. The CDR3 nucleotides are TGTGCCAGCAGCCAACCGGACAGAAACATTCAGTACTTC. The gene calls are TRBV5-4 and TRBJ2-4; weak D call: TRBD1 (6 bases). V was shortened by 4 bases and J by 6 bases, with 11 bases between the two germline ends. Germline V gives CDR1 SGHNT, CDR2 YYREEE (reference sequence). The CDR3 totals 13 residues. Looking up the rest from reference TRBV5-4 and TRBJ2-4 gives the full variable domain: ETGVTQSPTHLIKTRGQQVTLRCSSQSGHNTVSWYQQALGQGPQFIFQYYREEENGRGNFPPRFSGLQFPNYSSELNVNALELDDSALYLCASSQPDRNIQYFGAGTRLSVL.

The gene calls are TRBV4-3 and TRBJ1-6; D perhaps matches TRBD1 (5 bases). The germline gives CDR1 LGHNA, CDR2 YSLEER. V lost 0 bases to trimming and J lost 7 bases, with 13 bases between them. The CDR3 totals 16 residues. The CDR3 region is CASSQDDWTKNSPLHF. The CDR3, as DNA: TGCGCCAGCAGCCAAGATGATTGGACAAAGAATTCACCCCTCCACTTT.

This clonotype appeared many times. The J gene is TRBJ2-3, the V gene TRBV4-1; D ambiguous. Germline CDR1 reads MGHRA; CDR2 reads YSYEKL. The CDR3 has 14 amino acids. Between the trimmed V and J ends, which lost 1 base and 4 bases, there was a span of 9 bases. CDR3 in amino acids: CASSQVAAADTQYF. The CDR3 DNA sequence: TGCGCCAGCAGCCAAGTTGCGGCCGCAGATACGCAGTATTTT.

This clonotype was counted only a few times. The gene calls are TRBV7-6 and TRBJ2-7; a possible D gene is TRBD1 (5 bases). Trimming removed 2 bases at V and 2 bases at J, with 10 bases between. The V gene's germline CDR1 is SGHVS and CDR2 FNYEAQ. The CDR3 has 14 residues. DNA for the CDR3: TGTGCCAGCAGCTTATCACAGGAAGCCTACGAGCAGTACTTC. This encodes CASSLSQEAYEQYF.

Here the CDR3 reads CSVSRTGRNEKLFF. In DNA, the CDR3 is TGCAGCGTTTCCAGGACAGGCCGGAATGAAAAACTGTTTTTT. The chain combines TRBV29-1 with TRBJ1-4; the match to TRBD1 covers 7 bases. The CDR3 is made up of 14 amino acids. V shed 5 bases, J shed 5 bases, and the junction held 8 bases outside the gene matches. The germline V gene has CDR1 SQVTM and CDR2 ANQGSEA.

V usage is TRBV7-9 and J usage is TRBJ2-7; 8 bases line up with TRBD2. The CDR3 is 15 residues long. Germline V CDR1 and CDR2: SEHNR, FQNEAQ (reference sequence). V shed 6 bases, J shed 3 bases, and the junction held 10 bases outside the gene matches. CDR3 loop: CASSHEAGVHYEQYF. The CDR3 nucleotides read TGTGCCAGCAGTCACGAAGCGGGGGTCCACTACGAGCAGTACTTC.

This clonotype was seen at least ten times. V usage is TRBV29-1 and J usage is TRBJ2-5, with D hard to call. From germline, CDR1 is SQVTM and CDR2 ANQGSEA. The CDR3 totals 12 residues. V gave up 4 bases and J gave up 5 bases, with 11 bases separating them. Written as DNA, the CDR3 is TGCAGCGTTGCAGGCAGTTGGGAGACCCAGTACTTC. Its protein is CSVAGSWETQYF.